The 19 T cell receptor beta chains below all came from one sample that was sequenced in a study of shared clonotypes between healthy human individuals. TCRdb's copy holds only in-frame clones and misses some; the assay was immunoSEQ multiplex PCR. The table records approximately 500,000 clones, more than 75% of them present only once. The sequenced material came from PBMCs. These receptor sequences come from a woman aged 40 to 50 in good health. Some clones in this sample may be carry-over from other donors' samples.

Comments on this clone: The same CDR3 arises from other DNA sequences in this sample as well. The rearrangement links TRBV28 to TRBJ2-3; D may be TRBD2 (6 bases). The V end was cut by 2 bases, the J end by 6 bases, with 6 bases between. The CDR3 is 12 residues long. The germline gives CDR1 MDHEN, CDR2 SYDVKM. This CDR3 is CASSLGGDTQYF. CDR3 nucleotides: TGTGCCAGCAGTTTAGGGGGGGATACGCAGTATTTT.

A word on this clone: Different DNA sequences within this sample yield the same CDR3. The chain uses TRBV28 and TRBJ2-3; TRBD1 agrees at 9 bases. Trimming took 8 bases from V and 3 from J; bases not matched to a gene: 3. There are 13 residues in the CDR3. Germline CDR1 reads MDHEN; CDR2 reads SYDVKM. CDR3 sequence reads: CASGTGSTDTQYF. CDR3 DNA: TGTGCCAGCGGGACAGGGAGTACAGATACGCAGTATTTT.

This clone was found a few times. The J gene is TRBJ2-3, the V gene TRBV6-4; TRBD1 or TRBD2 may be the D gene (5 bases each). Germline V gene lookup returns CDR1 MRHNA and CDR2 SNTAGT. Trimming took off 0 bases at V and 3 bases at J, with 10 bases between the two ends. CDR3 length: 15 residues. CDR3 protein: CASSDSGGGTDTQYF. CDR3 DNA sequence: TGTGCCAGCAGTGACTCGGGTGGGGGAACAGATACGCAGTATTTT.

There are a few counts of this clone. This same CDR3 is encoded by further DNA sequences in the sample. The V and J genes are TRBV10-2 and TRBJ2-5, with 11 bases identical to TRBD2. Germline CDR1 and CDR2: WSHSY and SAAADI. Trimming took 4 bases from V and 4 from J; bases not matched to a gene: 2. CDR3 length: 14 residues. The CDR3 loop is CASSALAGGETQYF. The CDR3 coding sequence is TGCGCCAGCAGTGCCCTAGCGGGGGGAGAGACCCAGTACTTC.

V is TRBV7-9 and J is TRBJ1-3; D gene ambiguous. The CDR3 length is 15 residues. Germline V gene lookup returns CDR1 SEHNR and CDR2 FQNEAQ (reference sequence). Deletions cut 4 bases from V and 2 bases from J, with 12 bases between. CDR3 DNA sequence: TGTGCCAGCAGCTCTCAGACGGCTCCTGGAAACACCATATATTTT. It specifies CASSSQTAPGNTIYF.

The genes are TRBV28 and TRBJ2-3; D is perhaps TRBD1 (6 bases). The germline V gene encodes CDR1 MDHEN and CDR2 SYDVKM. The CDR3 loop spans 15 amino acids. V gave up 6 bases and J gave up 3 bases, with 16 bases separating them. CDR3 protein: CASRRLGQATDTQYF. CDR3 nucleotide sequence: TGTGCCAGCAGGAGGTTGGGACAAGCAACAGATACGCAGTATTTT. Complete variable domain (other parts from reference TRBV28 and TRBJ2-3): DVKVTQSSRYLVKRTGEKVFLECVQDMDHENMFWYRQDPGLGLRLIYFSYDVKMKEKGDIPEGYSVSREKKERFSLILESASTNQTSMYLCASRRLGQATDTQYFGPGTRLTVL.

The rearrangement joins TRBV7-6 to TRBJ2-7, with 10 bases lining up with TRBD2. J was trimmed by 6 bases and V by 5 bases; bases with no gene match: 7. The CDR3 covers 14 residues. Germline-derived CDR1 and CDR2 are SGHVS and FNYEAQ. The CDR3 DNA reads TGTGCCAGCAGCCATGCTAGCGGGAGAGGCGAGCAGTACTTC. Translation gives CASSHASGRGEQYF. The whole variable domain, remainder taken from reference TRBV7-6 and TRBJ2-7, is GAGVSQSPRYKVTKRGQDVALRCDPISGHVSLYWYRQALGQGPEFLTYFNYEAQQDKSGLPNDRFSAERPEGSISTLTIQRTEQRDSAMYRCASSHASGRGEQYFGPGTRLTVT.

This chain joins TRBV19 and TRBJ2-1; perhaps TRBD2 as D (5 bases). This CDR3 is built from 13 residues. CDR1 is LNHDA, CDR2 SQIVND, per germline (reference sequence). The V end lost 10 bases, the J end lost 1 base, and 11 bases lay between the germline ends. DNA for the CDR3: TGTGCCACTATAGCGAAATCCTACAATGAGCAGTTCTTC. It is translated as CATIAKSYNEQFF.

Details on this clone: At the DNA level, this CDR3 is encoded by other sequences in the same sample as well. The genes are TRBV6-1 and TRBJ2-3; D is uncertain. Germline V lookup: CDR1 MNHNS, CDR2 SASEGT. Trimming shortened V by 0 bases and J by 0 bases, and 4 bases separated the two germline ends. This CDR3 is 14 amino acids long. The CDR3 DNA sequence: TGTGCCAGCAGTGAAGCCGGAAGCACAGATACGCAGTATTTT. Amino acid sequence: CASSEAGSTDTQYF.

This chain uses TRBV30 with TRBJ1-4, with D uncertain. This CDR3 region has 18 residues. Trimming pared 2 bases from V and 0 bases from J, leaving 19 bases between. Per the germline V gene, CDR1 is GTSNPN and CDR2 is SVGIG (reference sequence). CDR3 sequence: CAWSNGVRKEATNEKLFF. The DNA of the CDR3 is TGTGCCTGGAGTAACGGGGTCCGGAAAGAGGCAACTAATGAAAAACTGTTTTTT.

This clone was counted only a few times. CDR3 coding DNA: TGCGCCAGCAGTGGGCTAGCGGGCACCGGGGAGCTGTTTTTT. It specifies CASSGLAGTGELFF. The rearrangement links TRBV10-1 to TRBJ2-2; 8 nucleotides match TRBD2. Per the germline V gene, CDR1 is WNHNN and CDR2 is SYGVQD (reference sequence). The length of the CDR3 is 14 residues. Trimming took 4 bases from V and 4 from J; bases not matched to a gene: 2.

Of note for this clone: Relative to the germline gene, one junction end is altered; a read error may explain this. The genes are TRBV4-1 and TRBJ2-2, with D possibly matching TRBD2 (6 bases). This CDR3 has 15 amino acids. Germline CDR1 and CDR2: MGHRA and YSYEKL. CDR3 amino acids: CASSQDHGSTGELFF. In DNA form, the CDR3 reads TGTGCCAGCAGCCAAGATCACGGGAGTACCGGGGAGCTGTTTTTT.

The rearrangement links TRBV7-9 to TRBJ1-5, with D unresolved. This CDR3 has 14 amino acids. V was pared by 5 bases and J by 0 bases, with 8 bases between. CDR1 SEHNR and CDR2 FQNEAQ come from the germline V gene (reference sequence). The CDR3, as DNA: TGTGCCAGCAGCCAAGGGAGTAGCAATCAGCCCCAGCATTTT. This encodes CASSQGSSNQPQHF.

The chain recombines TRBV4-2 with TRBJ2-7; 8 bases map to TRBD2. The CDR3 covers 15 residues. CDR1 and CDR2 from the germline V gene are LGHNA and YNFKEQ. J was trimmed by 0 bases and V by 0 bases; bases with no gene match: 1. The CDR3 sequence: CASSQEGTSSYEQYF. The CDR3 region has the DNA TGTGCCAGCAGCCAAGAGGGGACTAGCTCCTACGAGCAGTACTTC.

The chain combines TRBV28 with TRBJ2-4; 9 bases are shared with TRBD1. Germline loops: CDR1 MDHEN, CDR2 SYDVKM. Losses at the gene ends were 6 bases for V and 7 bases for J; bases not matched to a gene: 16. The CDR3 is 17 amino acids. DNA of the CDR3: TGTGCCAGCAGCTCCCCGCGACAGGGGGACCCAAGGAACATTCAGTACTTC. Protein sequence: CASSSPRQGDPRNIQYF.

V and J are TRBV27 and TRBJ1-6, with 9 bases identical to TRBD1. The CDR3 contains 13 residues. The J segment lost 9 bases and the V segment lost 8 bases, leaving 5 bases of the junction unmatched. Germline-derived CDR1 and CDR2 are MNHEY and SMNVEV (reference sequence). The CDR3 protein is CASRDRVTSPLHF. DNA for the CDR3: TGTGCCAGCCGGGACAGGGTGACTTCACCCCTCCACTTT.

The chain employs TRBV7-8 and TRBJ2-2; 13 bases agree with TRBD2. J was trimmed by 4 bases and V by 6 bases; bases with no gene match: 5. CDR1 is SGHVS and CDR2 is FQNEAQ in the germline V gene. The CDR3 sequence is 16 residues long. For the CDR3, the DNA is TGTGCCAGCAGTTTGACTAGCGGGAGGAGCACCGGGGAGCTGTTTTTT. Its translation: CASSLTSGRSTGELFF.

CDR3 protein: CATKEGIQNNQPQHF. CDR3 nucleotide sequence: TGTGCCACCAAAGAAGGAATACAGAACAATCAGCCCCAGCATTTT. This chain links TRBV28 with TRBJ1-5; D is unresolved. From germline, CDR1 is MDHEN and CDR2 SYDVKM. The CDR3 is made up of 15 amino acids. Trimming removed 10 bases at V and 3 bases at J, with 19 bases between.

The count of this clone is one. This chain uses TRBV2 with TRBJ2-2, with TRBD2 identical over 13 bases. CDR1 SNHLY and CDR2 FYNNEI come from the germline V gene. Trimming cost V 6 bases and J 7 bases; bases outside gene matches: 8. The CDR3 spans 16 residues. CDR3 sequence: CASSKRLAGGLGELFF. The CDR3 nucleotides read TGTGCCAGCAGCAAACGACTAGCGGGAGGACTCGGGGAGCTGTTTTTT.